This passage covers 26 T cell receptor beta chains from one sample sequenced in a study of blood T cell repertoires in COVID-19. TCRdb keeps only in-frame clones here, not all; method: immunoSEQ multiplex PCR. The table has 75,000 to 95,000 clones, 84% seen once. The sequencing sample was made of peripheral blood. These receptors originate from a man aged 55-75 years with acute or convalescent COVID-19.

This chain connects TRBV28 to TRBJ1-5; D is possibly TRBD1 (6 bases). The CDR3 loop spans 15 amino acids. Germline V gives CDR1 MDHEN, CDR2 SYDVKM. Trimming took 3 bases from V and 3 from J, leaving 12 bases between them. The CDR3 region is CASSLYQGNNQPQHF. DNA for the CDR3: TGTGCCAGCAGTTTGTATCAGGGGAACAATCAGCCCCAGCATTTT.

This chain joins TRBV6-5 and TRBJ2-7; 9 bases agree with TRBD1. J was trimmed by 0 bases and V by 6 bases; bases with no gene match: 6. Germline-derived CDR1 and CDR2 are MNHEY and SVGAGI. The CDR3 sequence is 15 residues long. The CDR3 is CASRPPGQGSYEQYF. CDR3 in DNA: TGTGCCAGCAGGCCCCCGGGACAGGGCTCCTACGAGCAGTACTTC.

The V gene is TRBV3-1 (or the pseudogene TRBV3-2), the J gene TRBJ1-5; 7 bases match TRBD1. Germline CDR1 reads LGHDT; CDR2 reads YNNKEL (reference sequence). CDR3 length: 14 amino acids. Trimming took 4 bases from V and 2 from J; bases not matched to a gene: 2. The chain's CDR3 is CASSPQGGNQPQHF. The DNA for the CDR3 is TGTGCCAGCAGCCCCCAGGGGGGCAATCAGCCCCAGCATTTT.

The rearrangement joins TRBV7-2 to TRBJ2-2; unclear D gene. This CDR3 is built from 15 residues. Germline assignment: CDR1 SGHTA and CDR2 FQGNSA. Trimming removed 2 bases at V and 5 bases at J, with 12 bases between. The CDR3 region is CASSLSRRSTGELFF. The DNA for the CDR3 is TGTGCCAGCAGCTTAAGTCGCAGAAGTACCGGGGAGCTGTTTTTT. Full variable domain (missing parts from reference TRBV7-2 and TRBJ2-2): GAGVSQSPSNKVTEKGKDVELRCDPISGHTALYWYRQSLGQGLEFLIYFQGNSAPDKSGLPSDRFSAERTGGSVSTLTIQRTQQEDSAVYLCASSLSRRSTGELFFGEGSRLTVL.

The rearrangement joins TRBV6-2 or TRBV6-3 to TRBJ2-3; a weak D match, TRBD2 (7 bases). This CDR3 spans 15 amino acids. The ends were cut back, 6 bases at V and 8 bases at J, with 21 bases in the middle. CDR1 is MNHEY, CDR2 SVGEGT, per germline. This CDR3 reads CASSPRGGGWPTQYF. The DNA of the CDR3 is TGTGCCAGCAGCCCCCGGGGAGGGGGATGGCCTACGCAGTATTTT.

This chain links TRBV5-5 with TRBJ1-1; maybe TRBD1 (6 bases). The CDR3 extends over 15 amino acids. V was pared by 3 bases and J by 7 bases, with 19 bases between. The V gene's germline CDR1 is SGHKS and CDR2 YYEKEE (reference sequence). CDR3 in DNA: TGTGCCAGCAGCTCCTCGACAGGTTCGGTGAGTGAAGCTTTCTTT. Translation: CASSSSTGSVSEAFF.

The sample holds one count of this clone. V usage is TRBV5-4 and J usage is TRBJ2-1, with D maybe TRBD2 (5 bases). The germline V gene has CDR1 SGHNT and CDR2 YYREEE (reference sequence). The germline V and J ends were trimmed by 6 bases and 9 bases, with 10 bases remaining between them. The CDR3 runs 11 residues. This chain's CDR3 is CASTRGREQFF. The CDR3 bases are TGTGCCAGCACAAGAGGGCGTGAGCAGTTCTTC.

The CDR3 region has the DNA TGTGCCAGCAGTTACTCTAGGCAGGGGCCCCCCGAAAAACTGTTTTTT. It encodes CASSYSRQGPPEKLFF. J is TRBJ1-4 and V is TRBV6-8; D is possibly TRBD1 (6 bases). V lost 0 bases and J 8 bases, leaving 16 bases between the germline ends. This CDR3 comprises 16 residues. In germline, CDR1 is MNHGY, CDR2 SAAAGT.

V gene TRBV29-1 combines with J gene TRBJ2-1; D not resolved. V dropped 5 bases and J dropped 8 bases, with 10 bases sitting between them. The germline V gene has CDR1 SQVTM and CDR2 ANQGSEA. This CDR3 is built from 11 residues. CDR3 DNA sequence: TGCAGCGTTCCGGGTCTAGATGAGCAGTTCTTC. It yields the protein CSVPGLDEQFF.

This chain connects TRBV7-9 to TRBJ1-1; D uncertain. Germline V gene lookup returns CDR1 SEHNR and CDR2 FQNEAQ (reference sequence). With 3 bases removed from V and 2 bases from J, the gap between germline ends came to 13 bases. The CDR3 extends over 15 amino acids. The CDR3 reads CASSFRGSLNTEAFF. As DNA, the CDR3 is TGTGCCAGCAGCTTCCGCGGCAGCCTTAACACTGAAGCTTTCTTT.

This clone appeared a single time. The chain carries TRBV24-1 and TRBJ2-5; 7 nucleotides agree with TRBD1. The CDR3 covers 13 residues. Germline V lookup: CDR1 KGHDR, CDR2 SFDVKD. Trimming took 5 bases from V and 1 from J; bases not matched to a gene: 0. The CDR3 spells CATSGDSQETQYF. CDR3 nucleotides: TGTGCCACCAGTGGGGACAGCCAAGAGACCCAGTACTTC.

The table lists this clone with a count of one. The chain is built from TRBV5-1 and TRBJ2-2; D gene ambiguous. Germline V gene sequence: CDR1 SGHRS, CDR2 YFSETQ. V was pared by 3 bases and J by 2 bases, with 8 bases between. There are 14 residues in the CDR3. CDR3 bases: TGCGCCAGCAGCTCAGGTTTAAACACCGGGGAGCTGTTTTTT. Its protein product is CASSSGLNTGELFF.

CDR3 DNA: TGTGCCAGCAGCTTAGCGAGTACCGGGACAGTTTATGCAGATACGCAGTATTTT. Amino acids: CASSLASTGTVYADTQYF. The V gene is TRBV7-4, the J gene TRBJ2-3; 7 bases agree with TRBD1. V lost 0 bases and J lost 4; bases outside the gene matches: 13. This CDR3 has 18 residues. Germline-derived CDR1 and CDR2 are SGHVT and SQSDAQ.

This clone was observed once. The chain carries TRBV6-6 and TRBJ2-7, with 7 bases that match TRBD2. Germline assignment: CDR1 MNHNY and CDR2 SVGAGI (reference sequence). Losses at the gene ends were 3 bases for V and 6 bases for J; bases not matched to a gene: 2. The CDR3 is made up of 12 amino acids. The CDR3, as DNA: TGTGCCAGCAGTTATCGGGAGGCCGAGCAGTACTTC. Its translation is CASSYREAEQYF.

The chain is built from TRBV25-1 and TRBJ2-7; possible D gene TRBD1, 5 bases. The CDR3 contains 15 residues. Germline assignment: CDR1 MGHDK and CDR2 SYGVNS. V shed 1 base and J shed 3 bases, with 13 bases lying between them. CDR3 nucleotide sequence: TGTGCCAGCAGTGAATCAGGACAAACACACTACGAGCAGTACTTC. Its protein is CASSESGQTHYEQYF.

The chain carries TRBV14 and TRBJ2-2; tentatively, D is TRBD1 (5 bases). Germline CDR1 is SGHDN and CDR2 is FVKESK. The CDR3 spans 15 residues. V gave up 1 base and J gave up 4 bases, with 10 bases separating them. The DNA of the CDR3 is TGTGCCAGCAGCCAAGTGGTAGGGGCCACCGGGGAGCTGTTTTTT. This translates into CASSQVVGATGELFF.

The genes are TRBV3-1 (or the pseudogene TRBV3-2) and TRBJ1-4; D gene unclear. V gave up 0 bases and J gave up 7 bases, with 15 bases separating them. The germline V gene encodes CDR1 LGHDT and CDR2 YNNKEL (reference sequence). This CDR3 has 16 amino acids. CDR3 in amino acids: CASSQDPGGGSEKLFF. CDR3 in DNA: TGTGCCAGCAGCCAAGATCCAGGTGGAGGTAGTGAAAAACTGTTTTTT.

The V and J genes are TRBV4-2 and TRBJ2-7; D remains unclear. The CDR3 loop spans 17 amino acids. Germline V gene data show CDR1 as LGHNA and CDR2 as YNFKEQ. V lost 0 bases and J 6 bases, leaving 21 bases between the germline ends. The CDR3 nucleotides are TGTGCCAGCAGCCAAGAGGTTTTGATGGCCCCTTTTGGCGAGCAGTACTTC. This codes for CASSQEVLMAPFGEQYF.

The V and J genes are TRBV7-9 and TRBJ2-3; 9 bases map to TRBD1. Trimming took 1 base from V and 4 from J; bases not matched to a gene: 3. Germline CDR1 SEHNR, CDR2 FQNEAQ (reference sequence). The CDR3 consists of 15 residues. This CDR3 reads CASSLVGTGSDTQYF. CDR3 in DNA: TGTGCCAGCAGCTTAGTTGGGACAGGGTCAGATACGCAGTATTTT.

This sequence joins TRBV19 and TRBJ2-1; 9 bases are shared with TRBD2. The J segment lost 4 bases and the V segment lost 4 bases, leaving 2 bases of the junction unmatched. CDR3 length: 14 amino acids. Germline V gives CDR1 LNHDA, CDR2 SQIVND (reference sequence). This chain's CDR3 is CASSSLAGYNEQFF. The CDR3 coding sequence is TGTGCCAGTAGTAGCCTAGCGGGGTACAATGAGCAGTTCTTC.

CDR3 in amino acids: CASSQVSSGGWETQYF. The CDR3 nucleotides read TGCGCCAGCAGCCAAGTTTCCAGCGGGGGTTGGGAGACCCAGTACTTC. This chain connects TRBV4-1 to TRBJ2-5, with TRBD2 matching 8 bases. This CDR3 spans 16 amino acids. Losses at the gene ends were 1 base for V and 5 bases for J; bases not matched to a gene: 9. The germline V gene has CDR1 MGHRA and CDR2 YSYEKL.

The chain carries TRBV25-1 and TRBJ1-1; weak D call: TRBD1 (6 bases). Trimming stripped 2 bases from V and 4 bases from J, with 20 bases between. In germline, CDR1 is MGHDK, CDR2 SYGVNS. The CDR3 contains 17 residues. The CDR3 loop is CASSEHSLGGVVTEAFF. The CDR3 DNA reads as TGTGCCAGCAGTGAACACTCCCTAGGGGGGGTAGTCACTGAAGCTTTCTTT.

Here the CDR3 reads CASAPGQISGYGYTF. The CDR3 nucleotides are TGTGCCAGCGCTCCGGGACAGATAAGCGGCTATGGCTACACCTTC. The chain links TRBV6-5 to TRBJ1-2; 7 bases are a match to TRBD1. V trimming: 8 bases; J trimming: 4 bases; junction bases outside the gene matches: 13. The CDR3 spans 15 residues. Germline V lookup: CDR1 MNHEY, CDR2 SVGAGI.

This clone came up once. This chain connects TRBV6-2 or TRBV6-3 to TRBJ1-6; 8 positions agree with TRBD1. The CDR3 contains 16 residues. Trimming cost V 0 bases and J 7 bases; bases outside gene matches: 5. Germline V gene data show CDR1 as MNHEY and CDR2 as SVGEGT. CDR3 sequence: CASSYSTGAENSPLHF. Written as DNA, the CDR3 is TGTGCCAGCAGTTACTCGACAGGGGCAGAAAATTCACCCCTCCACTTT.

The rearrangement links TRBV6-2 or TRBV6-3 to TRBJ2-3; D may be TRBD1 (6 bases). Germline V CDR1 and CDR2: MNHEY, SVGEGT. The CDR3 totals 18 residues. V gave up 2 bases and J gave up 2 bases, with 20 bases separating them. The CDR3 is CASSYAKRQDRNTDTQYF. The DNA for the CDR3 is TGTGCCAGCAGTTACGCAAAAAGACAGGATAGAAACACAGATACGCAGTATTTT.

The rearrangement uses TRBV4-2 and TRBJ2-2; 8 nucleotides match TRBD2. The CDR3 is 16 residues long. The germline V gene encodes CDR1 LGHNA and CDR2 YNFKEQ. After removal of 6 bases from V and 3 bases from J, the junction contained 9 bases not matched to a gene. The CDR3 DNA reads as TGTGCCAGCAGGACCTCAGCGGGGGAAGACACCGGGGAGCTGTTTTTT. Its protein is CASRTSAGEDTGELFF.